One and the same sample provided the 29 T cell receptor beta chains below, sequenced in a study of beta chain features in type 1 diabetes. General study results and limits: Among all four CD4+ subsets, Type 1 diabetes patients had TCRB CDR3s that were moderately but significantly shorter.

Isolated RNA was reverse transcribed in full, so expressed TCRB transcripts were sequenced. The assay was immunoSEQ multiplex PCR, and TCRdb's table has in-frame clones only and misses some. Of some 150,000 clones listed, roughly an eighth are singletons. The antigens these receptors bind are not known. Sequenced sample: central memory CD4+ T cells from blood. These receptors originate from a man younger than 30 with type 1 diabetes.

The CDR3 loop is CASSLGSHSGGYGYTF. The CDR3 DNA follows: TGTGCCAGCAGTTTAGGGTCCCATAGTGGGGGCTATGGCTACACCTTC. The genes are TRBV28 and TRBJ1-2; tentative D call: TRBD1 (5 bases). This CDR3 is 16 amino acids long. Germline CDR1 is MDHEN and CDR2 is SYDVKM. V lost 2 bases and J lost 4, with 17 bases in between.

J is TRBJ2-7 and V is TRBV19; a possible D gene is TRBD1 (6 bases). Germline V lookup: CDR1 LNHDA, CDR2 SQIVND (reference sequence). V lost 5 bases, J lost 1 base, and 12 bases lay in between. The CDR3 sequence is 14 residues long. The CDR3 is CASSPATGSYEQYF. The CDR3 DNA reads as TGTGCCAGTAGTCCCGCGACAGGTTCCTACGAGCAGTACTTC. The entire variable domain, with the rest obtained from reference TRBV19 and TRBJ2-7, is as follows: DGGITQSPKYLFRKEGQNVTLSCEQNLNHDAMYWYRQDPGQGLRLIYYSQIVNDFQKGDIAEGYSVSREKKESFPLTVTSAQKNPTAFYLCASSPATGSYEQYFGPGTRLTVT.

In this sample, this clone turned up a few times. This chain joins TRBV11-2 and TRBJ2-5; D is uncertain. V lost 2 bases to trimming and J lost 3 bases, with 4 bases between them. CDR3 length: 12 amino acids. CDR1 is SGHAT and CDR2 is FQNNGV in the germline V gene. CDR3 sequence: CASSLIEETQYF. The CDR3 nucleotides are TGTGCCAGCAGCTTAATAGAAGAGACCCAGTACTTC.

This rearrangement joins TRBV21-1 to TRBJ2-7; the table's D call of TRBD1 was not tested on the DNA. TRBV21-1 is shown as a pseudogene. The CDR3 consists of 12 residues. The CDR3 DNA follows: TGTGCCAGCAGTGGGCCGCAACACGAGCAGTACTTC. Translation: CASSGPQHEQYF.

The chain links TRBV23-1 to TRBJ1-3; 9 bases fit TRBD1. TRBV23-1 is annotated as an ORF whose role is uncertain. The CDR3 loop spans 17 amino acids. V shed 4 bases, J shed 0 bases, and the junction held 7 bases outside the gene matches. The CDR3 reads CASSLKDRGSSGNTIYF. The DNA of the CDR3 is TGCGCCAGCAGTCTCAAGGACAGGGGATCCTCTGGAAACACCATATATTTT.

The J gene is TRBJ2-7, the V gene TRBV29-1; tentatively, D is TRBD1 (6 bases). CDR3 length equals 12 residues. The germline V gene has CDR1 SQVTM and CDR2 ANQGSEA. V lost 7 bases and J 2 bases, leaving 12 bases between the germline ends. CDR3 nucleotides: TGCAGCGCCTCGCCAGGGGCCTACGAGCAGTACTTC. It translates to CSASPGAYEQYF.

The table lists this clone with a few counts. The chain combines TRBV27 with TRBJ2-1, with 10 positions matching TRBD2. The CDR3 loop spans 17 amino acids. The V segment lost 0 bases and the J segment 3 bases; nucleotides outside the gene matches: 5. Germline-derived CDR1 and CDR2 are MNHEY and SMNVEV (reference sequence). The CDR3 nucleotides are TGTGCCAGCAGTTTATCGGGGCTAGCGGGGGTCTACAATGAGCAGTTCTTC. Translating gives CASSLSGLAGVYNEQFF.

The V call is TRBV5-1, the J call TRBJ1-1, with D maybe TRBD1 (5 bases). This CDR3 is built from 16 residues. CDR1 is SGHRS, CDR2 YFSETQ, per germline. V shed 4 bases and J shed 0 bases, with 16 bases lying between them. The CDR3 loop is CASSPRGEGLNTEAFF. CDR3 nucleotide sequence: TGCGCCAGCAGCCCCCGGGGGGAAGGATTGAACACTGAAGCTTTCTTT.

This clone has only a few counts. The gene calls are TRBV25-1 and TRBJ2-2; D gene unclear. The V and J ends lost 4 bases and 3 bases respectively, with 12 bases between them. Germline lookup yields CDR1 MGHDK and CDR2 SYGVNS. CDR3 length equals 15 residues. The CDR3 is CASSAKYKDTGELFF. CDR3 coding DNA: TGTGCCAGCAGTGCAAAATACAAGGACACCGGGGAGCTGTTTTTT.

This clone was observed a handful of times. The V and J genes are TRBV5-1 and TRBJ1-1; 7 bases are a match to TRBD1. The V segment lost 4 bases and the J segment 6 bases; nucleotides outside the gene matches: 9. Germline CDR1 SGHRS, CDR2 YFSETQ. The CDR3 totals 14 residues. This chain's CDR3 is CASSLGQRNAEAFF. CDR3 nucleotides: TGCGCCAGCAGCCTGGGACAGAGGAATGCTGAAGCTTTCTTT. The full variable domain, in which reference TRBV5-1 and TRBJ1-1 provide the parts outside the CDR3, is KAGVTQTPRYLIKTRGQQVTLSCSPISGHRSVSWYQQTPGQGLQFLFEYFSETQRNKGNFPGRFSGRQFSNSRSEMNVSTLELGDSALYLCASSLGQRNAEAFFGQGTRLTVV.

J is TRBJ2-3 and V is TRBV11-2; D not resolved. Trimming shortened V by 3 bases and J by 2 bases, and 9 bases separated the two germline ends. The CDR3 runs 14 residues. Per the germline V gene, CDR1 is SGHAT and CDR2 is FQNNGV. This chain's CDR3 is CASSFGSNTDTQYF. The CDR3 DNA follows: TGTGCCAGCAGCTTTGGGTCGAACACAGATACGCAGTATTTT.

This clone rates as medium-sized. V is TRBV2 and J is TRBJ2-1; 12 bases match TRBD2. The germline V gene encodes CDR1 SNHLY and CDR2 FYNNEI. The CDR3 length is 11 residues. Trimming took 4 bases from V and 15 from J; bases not matched to a gene: 1. The CDR3 reads CASSGGLAGFF. The DNA of the CDR3 is TGTGCCAGCAGTGGGGGACTAGCGGGGTTCTTC. Full variable domain (remainder filled in from reference TRBV2 and TRBJ2-1): EPEVTQTPSHQVTQMGQEVILRCVPISNHLYFYWYRQILGQKVEFLVSFYNNEISEKSEIFDDQFSVERPDGSNFTLKIRSTKLEDSAMYFCASSGGLAGFFGPGTRLTVL.

This chain joins TRBV9 and TRBJ2-2; 12 nucleotides align to TRBD2. Per germline, CDR1 SGDLS and CDR2 YYNGEE. CDR3 length: 16 amino acids. The V and J ends lost 3 bases and 4 bases, in that order; junction bases with no gene match: 4. The CDR3 DNA follows: TGTGCCAGCAGCGCCTGGACTAGCGGGGCCACCGGGGAGCTGTTTTTT. Its translation is CASSAWTSGATGELFF.

This clone was seen more than once but under ten times. J is TRBJ2-7 and V is TRBV4-1; D gene unclear. V dropped 4 bases and J dropped 0 bases, with 10 bases sitting between them. CDR1 MGHRA and CDR2 YSYEKL come from the germline V gene. The length of the CDR3 is 14 residues. CDR3 coding DNA: TGCGCCAGCAGCCCCAGACAAGGCTCCTACGAGCAGTACTTC. This translates into CASSPRQGSYEQYF.

J is TRBJ2-5 and V is TRBV7-9; D uncertain. The CDR3 loop spans 12 amino acids. Germline-derived CDR1 and CDR2 are SEHNR and FQNEAQ (reference sequence). V lost 7 bases, J lost 5 bases, and 11 bases lay in between. The CDR3 region is CASTDNRETQYF. CDR3 nucleotides: TGTGCCAGCACCGATAACCGGGAGACCCAGTACTTC. Filled out from reference TRBV7-9 and TRBJ2-5, the complete variable domain reads DTGVSQNPRHKITKRGQNVTFRCDPISEHNRLYWYRQTLGQGPEFLTYFQNEAQLEKSRLLSDRFSAERPKGSFSTLEIQRTEQGDSAMYLCASTDNRETQYFGPGTRLLVL.

In nucleotides, the CDR3 is TGTGCCAGCAGTGCCCGGGCACAGGGAAAGATACTCACAGATACGCAGTATTTT. Protein: CASSARAQGKILTDTQYF. The chain uses TRBV6-1 and TRBJ2-3; D might be TRBD1 (6 bases). V lost 4 bases and J lost 2, with 22 bases in between. Germline values: CDR1 MNHNS, CDR2 SASEGT. CDR3 length equals 18 residues.

This clone came up a few times. This chain links TRBV6-1 with TRBJ1-4; no clear D. The CDR3 extends over 15 amino acids. The germline V gene has CDR1 MNHNS and CDR2 SASEGT. V lost 0 bases, J lost 4 bases, and 9 bases lay in between. CDR3 region: CASSEALSLNEKLFF. Here the CDR3 DNA reads TGTGCCAGCAGTGAAGCGTTAAGTCTTAATGAAAAACTGTTTTTT.

In this sample, this clone turned up a few times. The V call is TRBV4-1, the J call TRBJ1-1; no firm D call. The CDR3 sequence is 17 residues long. The ends were cut back, 0 bases at V and 3 bases at J, with 17 bases in the middle. Germline values: CDR1 MGHRA, CDR2 YSYEKL. The CDR3 protein is CASSQDRRILWDTEAFF. In DNA, the CDR3 is TGCGCCAGCAGCCAAGATCGGAGAATACTTTGGGACACTGAAGCTTTCTTT.

This clone was observed a few times. This chain connects TRBV6-1 to TRBJ2-6; no firm D call. Germline CDR1 and CDR2: MNHNS and SASEGT. The CDR3 is 14 residues long. V was trimmed by 7 bases and J by 4 bases, leaving 11 bases between them. CDR3 sequence: CASTWGGGANVLTF. CDR3 nucleotides: TGTGCCAGCACCTGGGGTGGAGGGGCCAACGTCCTGACTTTC.

This clone was detected many times. The V and J genes are TRBV19 and TRBJ2-1, with D perhaps matching TRBD1 or TRBD2 (5 bases each). Germline assignment: CDR1 LNHDA and CDR2 SQIVND (reference sequence). The CDR3 consists of 13 residues. Trimming left V 5 bases short and J 6 bases short, with 11 bases between. The CDR3 nucleotides read TGTGCCAGTAGTCCTGGGACGGGCAATGAGCAGTTCTTC. Protein product: CASSPGTGNEQFF.

V gene TRBV11-2 combines with J gene TRBJ2-1; TRBD1 aligns across 7 bases. The CDR3 loop spans 13 amino acids. The junction had 10 bases not matched to a gene; V was cut back by 5 bases and J by 12 bases. The germline CDR1 and CDR2 sequences are SGHAT and FQNNGV. CDR3 sequence: CASSEPDRWGQFF. The CDR3 coding sequence is TGTGCCAGCAGCGAACCGGACAGGTGGGGGCAGTTCTTC.

This clone was found a few times. The J gene is TRBJ2-5, the V gene TRBV4-1; 7 bases agree with TRBD1. CDR3 length: 14 amino acids. Germline CDR1 MGHRA, CDR2 YSYEKL. With 4 bases clipped from V and 7 bases from J, the junction kept 9 bases outside the gene matches. CDR3 region: CASSLNTGEGTQYF. Written as DNA, the CDR3 is TGCGCCAGCAGCCTAAATACAGGGGAAGGGACCCAGTACTTC.

This clone has just a few counts. V is TRBV7-2 and J is TRBJ2-6; possibly TRBD1 for D (5 bases). This CDR3 contains 14 residues. V lost 5 bases and J lost 13, with 18 bases in between. Per germline, CDR1 SGHTA and CDR2 FQGNSA. The CDR3 loop reads CASSLGAWGQVLTF. In DNA form, the CDR3 reads TGTGCCAGCAGCCTAGGGGCCTGGGGCCAGGTCCTGACTTTC.

This clone was found a few times. The chain carries TRBV13 and TRBJ1-6, with TRBD1 matching 9 bases. The germline CDR1 and CDR2 sequences are PRHDT and FYEKMQ (reference sequence). V lost 5 bases and J lost 7; bases outside the gene matches: 3. This CDR3 has 14 residues. The CDR3 region has the DNA TGTGCCAGCAGCCAAGGACAGGGGAATTCACCCCTCCACTTT. It translates to CASSQGQGNSPLHF.

This clone was seen only a few times. The DNA for the CDR3 is TGTGCCAGCAGTGGACAGGGGGAACCTAATTCACCCCTCCACTTT. The encoded protein is CASSGQGEPNSPLHF. The chain combines TRBV6-1 with TRBJ1-6; TRBD1 agrees at 9 bases. CDR1 and CDR2 from the germline V gene are MNHNS and SASEGT. The CDR3 spans 15 residues. Trimming removed 4 bases from V and 6 bases from J; junction bases left unmatched: 4.

The chain is built from TRBV2 and TRBJ2-1; 9 bases are a match to TRBD2. The CDR3 has 15 residues. Looked up from germline, CDR1 is SNHLY and CDR2 is FYNNEI. V was pared by 11 bases and J by 6 bases, with 14 bases of the junction left unmatched. This chain's CDR3 is CAGQSGTSPINEQFF. Written as DNA, the CDR3 is TGTGCCGGTCAGTCCGGGACTAGCCCAATCAATGAGCAGTTCTTC.

This clone turned up a few times. The same CDR3 also results from other DNA sequences found in this sample. The chain couples TRBV18 to TRBJ2-7; D remains unclear. The CDR3 runs to 14 residues. Germline CDR1 KGHSH, CDR2 LQKENI. V was shortened by 2 bases and J by 3 bases, with 11 bases between the two germline ends. CDR3 residues: CASSPGRGHYEQYF. The CDR3 DNA sequence: TGTGCCAGCTCACCAGGCAGAGGCCACTACGAGCAGTACTTC.

This clone was seen at least ten times. V is TRBV7-2 and J is TRBJ2-1; perhaps TRBD2 as D (6 bases). The germline V gene has CDR1 SGHTA and CDR2 FQGNSA. V lost 7 bases, J lost 2 bases, and 18 bases lay in between. The CDR3 runs 16 residues. Here the CDR3 DNA reads TGTGCCAGCACCCTCGACCGGGACTCCACCTACAATGAGCAGTTCTTC. Residues: CASTLDRDSTYNEQFF.

The chain joins TRBV6-5 to TRBJ2-3, with 7 positions matching TRBD1. CDR1 and CDR2 (germline): MNHEY, SVGAGI. The CDR3 is made up of 15 amino acids. The V gene end was trimmed by 5 bases and the J gene end by 0 bases; junction bases not matched to a gene: 5. The CDR3 is CASSRQGPSTDTQYF. CDR3 sequence (DNA): TGTGCCAGCAGTCGACAGGGTCCCAGCACAGATACGCAGTATTTT.